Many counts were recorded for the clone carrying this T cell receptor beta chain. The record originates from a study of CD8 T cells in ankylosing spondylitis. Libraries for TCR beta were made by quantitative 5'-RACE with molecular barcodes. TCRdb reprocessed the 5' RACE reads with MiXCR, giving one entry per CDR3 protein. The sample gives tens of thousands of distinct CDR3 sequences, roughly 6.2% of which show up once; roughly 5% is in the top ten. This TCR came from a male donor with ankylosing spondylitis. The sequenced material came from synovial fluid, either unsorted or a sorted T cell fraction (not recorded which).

CDR3 DNA sequence: TGTGCCAGCAGTTTCGCAGGGGGTTCCTACGAGCAGTACTTC. Its translation: CASSFAGGSYEQYF. The chain carries TRBV12-3 or TRBV12-4 and TRBJ2-7; 7 nucleotides line up with TRBD1. With 3 bases clipped from V and 1 base from J, the junction kept 3 bases outside the gene matches. The CDR3 spans 14 residues.